These 3 T cell receptor beta chains came from one sample sequenced in a study of cytomegalovirus exposure and HLA in healthy donors. With 60 Vbeta and 13 Jbeta primers, the PCR was carried out. TCRdb keeps only in-frame clones here, not all; method: immunoSEQ multiplex PCR. Seen here are around 210,000 clones, approximately 79% observed once, and the top ten hold roughly 1.5%. The sample taken for sequencing was PBMCs. Source of these receptors: a man over 45 in good health and CMV-seronegative.

The J gene is TRBJ2-1, the V gene TRBV5-4, with D possibly matching TRBD2 (5 bases). The CDR3 extends over 15 amino acids. The V end lost 4 bases, the J end lost 0 bases, and 11 bases lay between the germline ends. Germline-derived CDR1 and CDR2 are SGHNT and YYREEE (reference sequence). The CDR3 DNA is TGTGCCAGCAGCCTAAGCGGTTTCTCCTACAATGAGCAGTTCTTC. This sequence encodes CASSLSGFSYNEQFF.

This chain joins TRBV7-3 and TRBJ1-2; possible D gene TRBD1, 5 bases. The CDR3 totals 14 residues. The V gene lost 5 bases and the J gene lost 7 bases, with 17 bases spanning the gap. Germline V gives CDR1 SGHTA, CDR2 FQGTGA. CDR3: CASSPKPGGGGYTF. The CDR3 nucleotides read TGTGCCAGCAGCCCAAAGCCGGGCGGGGGTGGCTACACCTTC. Full variable domain (remainder filled in from reference TRBV7-3 and TRBJ1-2): GAGVSQTPSNKVTEKGKYVELRCDPISGHTALYWYRQSLGQGPEFLIYFQGTGAADDSGLPNDRFFAVRPEGSVSTLKIQRTERGDSAVYLCASSPKPGGGGYTFGSGTRLTVV.

This clone was found once. The rearrangement uses TRBV28 and TRBJ1-1, with D unclear. The germline CDR1 and CDR2 sequences are MDHEN and SYDVKM. The V gene lost 4 bases and the J gene lost 1 base, with 4 bases spanning the gap. This CDR3 region has 12 residues. Here the CDR3 DNA reads TGTGCCAGCAGTTATCGGAACACTGAAGCTTTCTTT. The encoded protein is CASSYRNTEAFF. Complete variable domain (other parts from reference TRBV28 and TRBJ1-1): DVKVTQSSRYLVKRTGEKVFLECVQDMDHENMFWYRQDPGLGLRLIYFSYDVKMKEKGDIPEGYSVSREKKERFSLILESASTNQTSMYLCASSYRNTEAFFGQGTRLTVV.